This T cell receptor (beta chain) is from a study of CD8+CD57+ T cells in acquired aplastic anemia. This clonotype was seen at least ten times. Genomic DNA constituted the template upon which TCR beta VDJ and CDR3 profiling was performed. TCRdb fed the reads into MiXCR, producing one record per CDR3 protein. The repertoire holds some 200,000 distinct CDR3 sequences, 48% seen once, with about 8.8% in the top ten. This CDR3 has 16 amino acids. Trimming took off 3 bases at V and 6 bases at J, with 21 bases between the two ends. From germline, CDR1 is DFQATT and CDR2 SNEGSKA (reference sequence). Patients chosen for sequencing had CD8+CD57+ cells that had expanded, as shown by flow cytometry. Sampling of blood occurred while the patients had still received no therapy.

Input material: sorted CD4+, CD8+, or CD8+CD57+ T cells (not recorded which) from PBMCs. V usage is TRBV20-1 and J usage is TRBJ2-1, with D possibly matching TRBD2 (6 bases). This sequence was found in a human donor with aplastic anemia. DNA for the CDR3: TGCAGTGCTAGGGGGGGAGGAGCGGGTATGGTCAATGAGCAGTTCTTC. This sequence encodes CSARGGGAGMVNEQFF.